These T cell receptor beta chains were read from a single sample in a study of blood T cell repertoires in COVID-19. The assay was immunoSEQ multiplex PCR, and TCRdb's table has in-frame clones only and misses some. The sample shows 150,000 to 200,000 clones, less than 85% of them seen only once. The sequenced sample consisted of PBMCs or T cells enriched from blood (not recorded which). All receptors come from a man between 60 and 70 years old who had recovered from COVID-19. The CDR3 runs from the conserved cysteine through the conserved F or W. Fields, in order: clone size, J gene, D gene, V gene, CDR3 protein, CDR3 DNA. The D gene is left open where the match is weak. Only part of the rows carry a size: once, few, many, or a class if the clone is expanded.

once TRBJ2-7 TRBD1 TRBV7-9 CASSLWDRGYEQYF TGTGCCAGCAGCTTGTGGGACAGGGGCTACGAGCAGTACTTC
once TRBJ2-5 - TRBV24-1 CATVRTGLETQYF TGTGCCACCGTCCGCACAGGGTTGGAGACCCAGTACTTC
- TRBJ2-2 - TRBV19 CASSIVFGIGGELFF TGTGCCAGTAGTATAGTATTCGGGATCGGCGGGGAGCTGTTTTTT
- TRBJ2-7 TRBD1 TRBV2 CAIGTGTGGIYEQYF TGTGCCATCGGCACCGGGACAGGGGGCATCTACGAGCAGTACTTC
- TRBJ2-7 - TRBV30 CAWRRDSLSYEQYF TGTGCCTGGAGGAGGGACTCACTCTCCTACGAGCAGTACTTC
- TRBJ1-5 - TRBV30 CAWSRQVYHQPQHF TGTGCCTGGAGTCGACAGGTTTACCATCAGCCCCAGCATTTT
few TRBJ1-5 - TRBV28 CASSFRRTSNQPQHF TGTGCCAGCAGTTTTCGGCGGACAAGCAATCAGCCCCAGCATTTT
once TRBJ1-5 TRBD1 TRBV5-1 CASSQQGVNQPQHF TGCGCCAGCAGCCAACAGGGGGTTAATCAGCCCCAGCATTTT
- TRBJ2-7 - TRBV7-3 CASSLRAGDNYEQYF TGTGCCAGCAGCTTAAGGGCAGGGGACAACTACGAGCAGTACTTC
- TRBJ1-1 TRBD1 TRBV28 CASRSLFVDRGIGAFF TGTGCCAGCAGATCCCTTTTCGTTGACAGGGGTATAGGCGCTTTCTTT
- TRBJ2-2 - TRBV29-1 CSVVVAVNTGELFF TGCAGCGTTGTGGTCGCGGTCAACACCGGGGAGCTGTTTTTT
few TRBJ1-5 - TRBV2 CASSEGGSHQPQHF TGTGCCAGCAGCGAGGGGGGGAGCCATCAGCCCCAGCATTTT
- TRBJ1-3 - TRBV7-2 CASSRTESGNTIYF TGTGCCAGCAGCCGGACAGAATCAGGAAACACCATATATTTT
once TRBJ1-4 - TRBV12-3/TRBV12-4 CASNRGGDEKLFF TGTGCCAGCAATAGAGGAGGGGACGAAAAACTGTTTTTT
few TRBJ1-2 - TRBV11-2 CASSLNEGLNYGYTF TGTGCCAGCAGCCTAAACGAGGGACTTAACTATGGCTACACCTTC
- TRBJ2-3 - TRBV27 CASSLSRISGTQYF TGTGCCAGCAGTTTATCCCGGATTAGCGGTACGCAGTATTTT
- TRBJ1-3 - TRBV7-7 CASSLGAPGAGNTIYF TGTGCTAGCAGCCTCGGGGCCCCAGGGGCTGGAAACACCATATATTTT
few TRBJ1-6 TRBD1 TRBV19 CASRGTVSFTYNSPLHF TGTGCCAGTAGGGGGACAGTCAGCTTTACCTATAATTCACCCCTCCACTTT
- TRBJ2-1 TRBD1 TRBV7-8 CASSWGQPGLPFF TGTGCCAGCAGCTGGGGACAGCCAGGCCTTCCGTTCTTC
- TRBJ1-5 TRBD1 TRBV30 CAWSTPARTGGNQPQHF TGTGCCTGGAGTACACCCGCCCGGACAGGGGGCAATCAGCCCCAGCATTTT
- TRBJ2-1 TRBD2 TRBV4-2 CASSRSPTVSGGYNEQFF TGTGCCAGCAGCCGGTCACCCACGGTCTCGGGAGGCTACAATGAGCAGTTCTTC
few TRBJ1-6 - TRBV2 CASTQGKGPNSPLHF TGTGCCAGCACCCAGGGGAAGGGGCCTAATTCACCCCTCCACTTT
once TRBJ1-2 - TRBV18 CASSPQGEYYGYTF TGTGCCAGCTCACCACAGGGGGAGTACTATGGCTACACCTTC
few TRBJ1-2 - TRBV9 CASSVDPVTTDSSGYTF TGTGCCAGCAGCGTAGATCCCGTGACGACAGACAGCTCTGGCTACACCTTC
- TRBJ1-4 - TRBV6-6 CASSYGSQRGNEKLFF TGTGCCAGCAGTTATGGGTCACAAAGGGGAAATGAAAAACTGTTTTTT
- TRBJ1-1 TRBD1 TRBV5-1 CASSFGQPGQSSEAFF TGCGCCAGCAGCTTTGGGCAACCGGGACAGTCCTCCGAAGCTTTCTTT
- TRBJ2-7 - TRBV19 CASSNQLYYEQYF TGTGCCAGTAGCAATCAACTCTACTACGAGCAGTACTTC
- TRBJ2-5 - TRBV30 CAWSARETQYF TGTGCCTGGAGCGCGAGGGAGACCCAGTACTTC
- TRBJ2-1 TRBD2 TRBV9 CASSLTSGGANEQFF TGTGCCAGCAGCCTTACTAGCGGGGGGGCAAATGAGCAGTTCTTC
- TRBJ2-2 - TRBV3-1/TRBV3-2 CASSGTLDTGELFF TGTGCCAGCAGCGGGACTCTGGACACCGGGGAGCTGTTTTTT
- TRBJ2-7 - TRBV6-1 CASSEDQGSIEQYF TGTGCCAGCAGTGAAGATCAGGGGTCGATCGAGCAGTACTTC
- TRBJ1-5 TRBD1 TRBV2 CASSGQGGINQPQHF TGTGCCAGCAGTGGACAGGGTGGTATCAATCAGCCCCAGCATTTT
- TRBJ2-3 - TRBV5-1 CASSGGQLTDTQYF TGCGCCAGCAGCGGAGGACAGTTGACAGATACGCAGTATTTT
- TRBJ2-5 TRBD2 TRBV7-2 CASSLRSSGGPRQTQYF TGTGCCAGCAGCTTAAGATCCAGCGGGGGACCCCGCCAGACCCAGTACTTC
- TRBJ1-3 - TRBV5-1 CASSSAYGNTIYF TGCGCCAGCAGCTCCGCGTATGGAAACACCATATATTTT
- TRBJ1-1 TRBD1 TRBV2 CASSRTGPANTEAFF TGTGCCAGCAGTCGGACAGGGCCGGCGAACACTGAAGCTTTCTTT
- TRBJ2-7 TRBD1 TRBV6-5 CASSYGDRYEQYF TGTGCCAGCAGTTACGGGGACAGATACGAGCAGTACTTC
- TRBJ2-3 - TRBV18 CASSSVVSTDTQYF TGTGCCAGCTCGTCCGTTGTTAGCACAGATACGCAGTATTTT
- TRBJ2-3 TRBD2 TRBV6-5 CASSYKLAGPDTQYF TGTGCCAGCAGTTACAAACTAGCGGGACCAGATACGCAGTATTTT
once TRBJ2-3 - TRBV4-2 CASSLETRTGDTQYF TGTGCCAGCAGCCTCGAGACACGGACGGGGGATACGCAGTATTTT
- TRBJ2-7 TRBD1 TRBV29-1 CSVLAGTGSYEQYF TGCAGCGTTCTAGCTGGGACAGGGAGTTACGAGCAGTACTTC
- TRBJ2-5 - TRBV7-9 CASSLVGGKKETQYF TGTGCCAGCAGCTTAGTTGGGGGGAAAAAGGAGACCCAGTACTTC
- TRBJ2-1 - TRBV11-2 CASSLVKRINNEQFF TGTGCCAGCAGCTTAGTCAAGCGGATAAACAATGAGCAGTTCTTC
- TRBJ2-1 TRBD1 TRBV6-5 CASSRQGTANEQFF TGTGCCAGCTCCCGACAGGGAACGGCTAATGAGCAGTTCTTC
- TRBJ1-5 - TRBV6-1 CASSQGHNQPQHF TGTGCCAGCAGCCAGGGCCACAATCAGCCCCAGCATTTT
- TRBJ2-5 TRBD1 TRBV7-9 CASSPTGPQETQYF TGTGCCAGCAGCCCGACAGGGCCCCAAGAGACCCAGTACTTC
- TRBJ2-3 TRBD2 TRBV27 CASSLLGGRTDTQYF TGTGCCAGCAGTCTCCTGGGCGGGAGAACAGATACGCAGTATTTT